This T cell receptor beta chain was observed in a study of T cell responses to AZD1222 COVID-19 vaccine. Sequencing used immunoSEQ multiplex PCR; TCRdb keeps in-frame clones, though not all of them. The sample contains about 150,000 clones, roughly 94% of which appear only once. The sample here was peripheral blood, taken on day 0 of AZD1222 vaccination. This clonotype originated in an adult in good health.

The CDR3 spells CASSYGSVAENTGELFF. In DNA form, the CDR3 reads TGTGCCAGCAGCTACGGGTCGGTAGCGGAGAACACCGGGGAGCTGTTTTTT. J is TRBJ2-2 and V is TRBV7-3, with D possibly TRBD2 on 6 matching bases. Trimming shortened V by 4 bases and J by 1 base, and 16 bases separated the two germline ends. This CDR3 is built from 17 residues. Looked up from germline, CDR1 is SGHTA and CDR2 is FQGTGA. The full variable domain, completed using reference TRBV7-3 and TRBJ2-2, is GAGVSQTPSNKVTEKGKYVELRCDPISGHTALYWYRQSLGQGPEFLIYFQGTGAADDSGLPNDRFFAVRPEGSVSTLKIQRTERGDSAVYLCASSYGSVAENTGELFFGEGSRLTVL.